This TCR beta chain was profiled in a study of glioma-infiltrating T cells (TCRdb year 2016). Concerning the study at large: Low-grade gliomas were represented by WHO grade II oligodendrogliomas or astrocytomas, and glioblastomas were represented by WHO grade IV tumors that were sampled at initial rather than recurrent diagnosis. Before surgery, glioma patients were given dexamethasone for six or fewer days. The sequencing target for blood libraries was roughly 4.5- to 11-fold coverage of 950,000 to 1,000,000 peripheral T cells. Glioma tissue, non-neoplastic brain tissue and matched peripheral blood mononuclear cells were used as sources from which TCR alpha- and beta-chain repertoires were sequenced. To gauge divergence between tissue and blood T-cell populations, every tissue-infiltrating repertoire was compared against the peripheral blood repertoire from the same patient. Three low-grade glioma patients, several primary glioblastoma patients, and three non-glioma patients who contributed non-neoplastic brain tissue made up the paired cohort.

Here is what the overall study found, with its caveats: Very few CDR3 sequences were found to be shared between tissue and blood, and this scarcity was attributed to high CDR3 diversity and limited sampling. Small numbers underpinned the group comparisons: 7 to 9 glioblastoma patients, three low-grade glioma patients and three non-neoplastic patients. A signature set of shared blood CDR3 motifs marked patients with low tissue-blood divergence and was depleted in highly divergent patients. VJ-independent divergence between tissue and blood was found to be below expectation in non-neoplastic patients but above expectation in all gliomas, particularly low-grade gliomas.

This clonotype was seen repeatedly, ten times or more. Its binding antigen is unknown. Base quality data are lacking; no much larger clone is found one base away. V is reduced by 6 bases and J by 0 bases, leaving a spacing of 15 bases between them. The germline V gene (reference sequence) gives CDR1 as MNHEY and CDR2 as SMNVEV. From its cysteine to its phenylalanine, the CDR3 spans 15 amino acids. Of the read, only the CDR3 DNA is kept; its 45 bases are in frame from base 1. Immediately after resection, surgical brain or tumor specimens were cryofrozen in liquid nitrogen, and peripheral blood cells were collected at the same time. The iRepertoire nested amplicon-rescue multiplex PCR (arm-PCR) platform was used to amplify TCR alpha and beta CDR3 regions from RNA. The input for one-step reverse transcription and amplification was roughly 100-450 ng of either tissue mRNA or PBMC total RNA. Following bead purification, Illumina adapters were added by a secondary multiplex PCR, and the libraries were gel-purified between 200 and 400 bp. Internal 6-nucleotide barcodes were carried by the libraries and were used for demultiplexing. Sequencing of the libraries was done on an Illumina MiSeq using 2x220 or 2x250 nucleotide paired-end reads. The authors' pipeline ran thus. Paired reads were merged with FLASH 1.2.11 and aligned to the GRCh37 human genome with BWA-MEM before extracting TRA and TRB reads. For V and J assignment, an IMGT-derived reference of cassette sequences and CDR3 motifs that included pseudogenes was used. Three-frame translation of reads was performed, and productive CDR3s were defined as those with a C...FGXG motif and no stop codons. Clonotypes were defined as unique combinations of V-J cassette pair and CDR3 amino acid sequence. Hamming distance filtering was applied to reads, with thresholds set by the sequence error rate of each sample in mapped regions. TCRdb reanalyzed the raw reads on its own, using fastp at Q25 for trimming and MiXCR for clone calling, and kept in-frame beta chains. Every distinct CDR3 protein forms one entry, paired with its most common genes and DNA. The authors' filters were not applied to this entry. Here the sample has 300,000 to 400,000 distinct CDR3 sequences; roughly two fifths occur a single time. Approximately 12% of the sample is in the top ten clones.

The chain is encoded by TRBV27 joined to TRBJ2-7; the D gene is unclear. The clonotype was recovered from a human donor with low-grade glioma or glioblastoma, undergoing nonglioma brain surgery, or in good health (not recorded which). The sample comprised glioma tissue, nonneoplastic brain tissue, or PBMCs (not recorded which). Read as DNA, the sequence is TGTGCCAGCAGAACCACGGCGGCCAGCTCCTACGAGCAGTACTTC. Translated, it reads CASRTTAASSYEQYF.